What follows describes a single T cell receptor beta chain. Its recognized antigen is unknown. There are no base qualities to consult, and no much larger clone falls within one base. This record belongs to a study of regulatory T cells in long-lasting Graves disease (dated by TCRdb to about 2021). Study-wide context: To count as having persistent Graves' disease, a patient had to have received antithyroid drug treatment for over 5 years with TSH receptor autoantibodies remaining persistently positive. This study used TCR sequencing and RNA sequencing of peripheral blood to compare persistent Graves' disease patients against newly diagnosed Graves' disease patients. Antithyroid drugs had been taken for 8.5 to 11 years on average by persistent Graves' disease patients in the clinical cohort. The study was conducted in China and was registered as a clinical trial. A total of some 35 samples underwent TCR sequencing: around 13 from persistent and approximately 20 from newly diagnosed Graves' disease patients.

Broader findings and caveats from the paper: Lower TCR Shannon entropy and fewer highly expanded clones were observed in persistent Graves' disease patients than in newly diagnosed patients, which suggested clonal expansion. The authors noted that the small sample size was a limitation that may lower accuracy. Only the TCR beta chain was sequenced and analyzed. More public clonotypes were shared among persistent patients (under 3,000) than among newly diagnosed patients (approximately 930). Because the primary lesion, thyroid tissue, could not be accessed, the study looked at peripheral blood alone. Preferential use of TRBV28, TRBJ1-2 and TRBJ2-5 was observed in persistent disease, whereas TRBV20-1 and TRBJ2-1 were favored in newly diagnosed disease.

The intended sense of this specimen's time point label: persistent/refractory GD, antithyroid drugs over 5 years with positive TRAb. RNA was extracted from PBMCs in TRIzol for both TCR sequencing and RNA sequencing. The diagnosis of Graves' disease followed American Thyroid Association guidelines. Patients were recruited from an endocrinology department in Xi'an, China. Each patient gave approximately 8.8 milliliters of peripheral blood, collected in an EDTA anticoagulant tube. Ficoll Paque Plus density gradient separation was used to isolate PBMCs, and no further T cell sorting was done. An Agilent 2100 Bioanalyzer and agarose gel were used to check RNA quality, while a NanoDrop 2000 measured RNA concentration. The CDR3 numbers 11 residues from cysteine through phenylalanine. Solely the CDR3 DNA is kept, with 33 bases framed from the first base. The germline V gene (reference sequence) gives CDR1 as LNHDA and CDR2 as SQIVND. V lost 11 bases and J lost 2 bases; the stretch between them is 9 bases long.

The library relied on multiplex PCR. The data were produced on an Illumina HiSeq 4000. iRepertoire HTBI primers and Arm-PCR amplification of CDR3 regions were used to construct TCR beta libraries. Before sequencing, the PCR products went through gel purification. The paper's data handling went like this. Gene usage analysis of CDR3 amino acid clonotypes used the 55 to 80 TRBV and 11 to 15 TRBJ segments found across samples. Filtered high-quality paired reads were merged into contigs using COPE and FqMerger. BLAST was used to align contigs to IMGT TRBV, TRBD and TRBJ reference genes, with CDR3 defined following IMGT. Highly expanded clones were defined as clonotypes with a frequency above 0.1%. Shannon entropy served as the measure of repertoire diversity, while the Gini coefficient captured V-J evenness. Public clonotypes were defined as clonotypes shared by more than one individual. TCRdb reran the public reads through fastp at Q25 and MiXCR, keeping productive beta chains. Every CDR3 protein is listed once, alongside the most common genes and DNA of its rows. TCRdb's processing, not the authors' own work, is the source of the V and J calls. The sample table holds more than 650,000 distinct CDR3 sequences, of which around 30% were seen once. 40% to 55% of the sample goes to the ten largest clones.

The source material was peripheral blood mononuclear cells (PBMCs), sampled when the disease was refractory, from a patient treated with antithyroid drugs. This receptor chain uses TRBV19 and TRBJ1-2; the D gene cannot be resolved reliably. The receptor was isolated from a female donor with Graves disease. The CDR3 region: CACRRNYGYTF. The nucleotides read TGTGCCTGCAGACGAAACTATGGCTACACCTTC.